What follows are 3 T cell receptor beta chains derived from one specimen sequenced in a study of blood T cell repertoires in COVID-19. Generated by immunoSEQ multiplex PCR, the TCRdb table keeps only in-frame clones and is missing some. Here the sample spans 110,000 or so clones, roughly 80% being singletons. The sequenced material came from peripheral blood. These receptors were obtained from a man aged 50 to 60 with acute or convalescent COVID-19.

The chain joins TRBV30 to TRBJ2-1; TRBD1 matches 8 bases. Germline assignment: CDR1 GTSNPN and CDR2 SVGIG (reference sequence). The V and J ends lost 8 bases and 4 bases, in that order; junction bases with no gene match: 7. The CDR3 loop spans 13 amino acids. The CDR3 DNA reads TGTGCCCTCGGACAGGGATTTTACAATGAGCAGTTCTTC. Translating it yields CALGQGFYNEQFF.

The V and J genes are TRBV6-5 and TRBJ1-2; TRBD1 might be the D (5 bases). V lost 0 bases to trimming and J lost 0 bases, with 11 bases between them. Germline V lookup: CDR1 MNHEY, CDR2 SVGAGI. The CDR3 spans 16 residues. The CDR3 DNA reads as TGTGCCAGCAGTTACTCGAATGACAGCCCTAACTATGGCTACACCTTC. The encoded protein is CASSYSNDSPNYGYTF.

This sequence joins TRBV29-1 and TRBJ2-3; no reliable D call. V lost 8 bases and J 0 bases, leaving 18 bases between the germline ends. The germline V gene has CDR1 SQVTM and CDR2 ANQGSEA. The CDR3 length is 15 residues. The CDR3 coding sequence is TGCAGCACCCTCGGTGGAGAGTTAAGCACAGATACGCAGTATTTT. Its translation is CSTLGGELSTDTQYF.